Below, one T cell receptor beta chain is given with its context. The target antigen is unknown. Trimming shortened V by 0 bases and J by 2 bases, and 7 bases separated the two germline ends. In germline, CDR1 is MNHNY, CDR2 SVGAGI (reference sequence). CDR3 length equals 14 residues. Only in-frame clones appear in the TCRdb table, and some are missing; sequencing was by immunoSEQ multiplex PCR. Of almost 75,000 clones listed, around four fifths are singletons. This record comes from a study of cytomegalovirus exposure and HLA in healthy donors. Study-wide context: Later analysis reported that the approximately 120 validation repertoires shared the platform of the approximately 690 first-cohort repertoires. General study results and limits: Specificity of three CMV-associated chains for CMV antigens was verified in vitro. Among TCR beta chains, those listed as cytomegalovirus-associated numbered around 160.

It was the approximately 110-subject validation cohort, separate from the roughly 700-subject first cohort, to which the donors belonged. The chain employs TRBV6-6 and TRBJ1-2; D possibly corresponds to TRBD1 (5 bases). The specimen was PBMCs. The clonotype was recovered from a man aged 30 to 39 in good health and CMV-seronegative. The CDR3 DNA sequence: TGTGCCAGCAGTTACTCCAGGGTGAACTATGGCTACACCTTC. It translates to CASSYSRVNYGYTF.